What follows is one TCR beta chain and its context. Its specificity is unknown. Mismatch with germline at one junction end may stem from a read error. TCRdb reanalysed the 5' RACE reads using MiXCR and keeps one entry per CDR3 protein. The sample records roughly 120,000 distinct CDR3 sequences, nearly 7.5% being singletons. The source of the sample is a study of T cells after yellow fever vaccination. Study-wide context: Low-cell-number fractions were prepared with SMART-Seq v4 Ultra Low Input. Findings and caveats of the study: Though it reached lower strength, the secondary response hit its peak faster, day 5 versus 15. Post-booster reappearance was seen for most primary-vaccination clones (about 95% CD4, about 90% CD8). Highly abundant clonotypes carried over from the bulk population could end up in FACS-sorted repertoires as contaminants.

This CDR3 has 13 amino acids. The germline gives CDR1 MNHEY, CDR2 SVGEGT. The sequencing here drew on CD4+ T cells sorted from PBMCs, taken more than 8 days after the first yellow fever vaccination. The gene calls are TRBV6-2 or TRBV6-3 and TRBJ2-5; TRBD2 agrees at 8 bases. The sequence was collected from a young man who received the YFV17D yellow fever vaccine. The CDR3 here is CAIGGGGQGTQYF. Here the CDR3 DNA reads TGTGCCATCGGGGGGGGGGGGCAAGGGACCCAGTACTTC.